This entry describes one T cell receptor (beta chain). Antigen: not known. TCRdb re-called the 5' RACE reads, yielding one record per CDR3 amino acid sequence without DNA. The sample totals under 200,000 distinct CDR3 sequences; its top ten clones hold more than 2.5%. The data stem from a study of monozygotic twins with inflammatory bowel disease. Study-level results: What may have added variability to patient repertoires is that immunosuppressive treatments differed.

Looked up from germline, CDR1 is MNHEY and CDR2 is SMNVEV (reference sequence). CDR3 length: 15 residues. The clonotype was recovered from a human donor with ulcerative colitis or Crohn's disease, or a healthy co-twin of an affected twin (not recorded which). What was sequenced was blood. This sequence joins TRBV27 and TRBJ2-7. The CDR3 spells CASSSHTSASYEQYF.